This T cell receptor (beta chain) appears in the sequencing data of a study of identical twins. Concerning this clonotype itself: Its antigen remains unidentified.

The study, taken as a whole, reports: The abundant beta clonotypes from cord blood had fewer insertions, and memory repertoires had none of this. Model-predicted out-of-frame TCR alpha sharing fell below observed values in monozygotic twins.

One entry per CDR3 protein, called by TCRdb with MiXCR from the 5' RACE reads. Counted here are around 570,000 distinct CDR3 sequences, 9.5% to 10% occurring once; the ten biggest clones make up roughly 3%. These same data were also listed under a study on yellow fever vaccine responses in identical twins.

Input material: PBMCs. The clonotype originates from a woman aged 18-35 years in good health.

Here the CDR3 DNA reads TGCAGTGCTAGTACATACGGGCCTTCCTACAATGAGCAGTTCTTC. Its protein is CSASTYGPSYNEQFF. This sequence joins TRBV20-1 and TRBJ2-1; D gene unclear. With 3 bases removed from V and 1 base from J, the gap between germline ends came to 13 bases. The CDR3 is 15 residues long. Germline-derived CDR1 and CDR2 are DFQATT and SNEGSKA (reference sequence).